The rows below give T cell receptor beta chains drawn from one sample of a study of shared clonotypes between healthy human individuals. Using immunoSEQ multiplex PCR, the repertoire was profiled, and TCRdb retains in-frame clones only, with some absent. This repertoire shows under 650,000 clones, 96% found once; its top ten account for 0.055% to 0.075%. Sequencing was done on a sample of naive CD4+ T cells sorted from blood. The receptors shown here come from a woman in her 30s in good health. Each CDR3 is given with its conserved first and last residue. The D gene is left open where the match is weak. Some rows have no size entry. The others give once, few or many, or a class for an expanded clone.

clone_size	d_call	v_call	j_call	cdr3_nt	cdr3_aa
-	TRBD2	TRBV29-1	TRBJ2-2	TGCAGCGTGACGGGACTATCGAACACCGGGGAGCTGTTTTTT	CSVTGLSNTGELFF
-	-	TRBV28	TRBJ2-7	TGTGCCAGCAGTTTATTGGGGTCCCCCTACGAGCAGTACTTC	CASSLLGSPYEQYF
-	TRBD2	TRBV5-6	TRBJ2-3	TGTGCCAGCAGCCGGACTAGCGGGAGTGTATTTGATACGCAGTATTTT	CASSRTSGSVFDTQYF
-	-	TRBV30	TRBJ2-1	TGTGCCTGGAAGTTTGGACGGATTTATGGGAATGAGCAGTTCTTC	CAWKFGRIYGNEQFF
-	TRBD1	TRBV5-5	TRBJ1-2	TGTGCCAGCAGACCGACAGGGGTTTATGGCTACACCTTC	CASRPTGVYGYTF
once	TRBD2	TRBV10-1	TRBJ2-2	TGCGCCAGCAGTGGTCCGAAGACTAGCACAGACACCGGGGAGCTGTTTTTT	CASSGPKTSTDTGELFF
-	TRBD1	TRBV10-3	TRBJ1-2	TGTGCCATCAGTGAGTCACCCAGACAGGGGGCCCACTCTGGCTACACCTTC	CAISESPRQGAHSGYTF
-	-	TRBV30	TRBJ1-2	TGTGCCTGGAGTGTACTCCTGGGTGGCGGCTACACCTTC	CAWSVLLGGGYTF
once	TRBD1	TRBV27	TRBJ1-2	TGTGCCAGCAGGAACCGGGACAGGGAACCTGGCTACACCTTC	CASRNRDREPGYTF
-	-	TRBV14	TRBJ2-2	TGTGCCAGCAGCCGACAAGGGACGGCGAACACCGGGGAGCTGTTTTTT	CASSRQGTANTGELFF
-	-	TRBV21-1	TRBJ2-3	TGTGCCAGCAGCAGGCTTCTAGCGGGGGCTAGCACAGATACGCAGTATTTT	CASSRLLAGASTDTQYF
-	-	TRBV6-7	TRBJ2-2	TGTGCCAGCAGTTGTTTGGTAGCCCCGAACACCGGGGAGCTGTTTTTT	CASSCLVAPNTGELFF
-	-	TRBV5-1	TRBJ2-7	TGCGCCAGCAGCTACGGGTCGGCGGATTACGAGCAGTACTTC	CASSYGSADYEQYF
-	-	TRBV19	TRBJ2-5	TGTGCCAGTAGTATAAGTGGTCGGGAGACCCAGTACTTC	CASSISGRETQYF
-	-	TRBV19	TRBJ1-1	TGTGCCAGTAGTGTGGATCATAAACTTGAAGCTTTCTTT	CASSVDHKLEAFF
-	-	TRBV25-1	TRBJ2-7	TGTGCCAGCAGTGAATACTCCTACGAGCAGTACTTC	CASSEYSYEQYF
-	-	TRBV2	TRBJ2-7	TGTGCCAGCAGTCTCCGGAGTAGGGCCGGAGAGCAGTACTTC	CASSLRSRAGEQYF
-	-	TRBV6-5	TRBJ2-7	TGTGCCAGCAGTTTCTCTCGGACTAAGACCTACGAGCAGTACTTC	CASSFSRTKTYEQYF
-	TRBD1	TRBV7-9	TRBJ2-2	TGTGCCAGCAGGATCGCCGGGACAGGTCCCGGGGAGCTGTTTTTT	CASRIAGTGPGELFF
-	-	TRBV4-1	TRBJ2-7	TGCGCCAGCAGCCTAGCTCGAGACACTTACTACGAGCAGTACTTC	CASSLARDTYYEQYF
-	-	TRBV5-1	TRBJ2-1	TGCGCCAGCAGCATGGGTAGGATCGAGCAGTTCTTC	CASSMGRIEQFF
-	TRBD2	TRBV13	TRBJ2-3	TGTGCCAGCAGCTTAACTCCGGGAGGGGCCACAGATACGCAGTATTTT	CASSLTPGGATDTQYF
-	-	TRBV2	TRBJ2-1	TGTGCCTCCCTAAGGGATTTTCCCAATGAGCAGTTCTTC	CASLRDFPNEQFF
-	-	TRBV30	TRBJ2-7	TGTGCCTGGAGCCGACAGAGCTCCTACGAGCAGTACTTC	CAWSRQSSYEQYF
-	TRBD1	TRBV6-1	TRBJ2-5	TGTGCCAGCAGATACGACAGGGGGGTCCAAGAGACCCAGTACTTC	CASRYDRGVQETQYF
-	TRBD2	TRBV19	TRBJ2-3	TGTGCCAGTAGTATAGAGGGCCTAGCGGGTTTAGATACGCAGTATTTT	CASSIEGLAGLDTQYF
-	-	TRBV7-6	TRBJ2-5	TGTGCCAGCAGCAGACAGGAGGGGGAGACCCAGTACTTC	CASSRQEGETQYF
-	-	TRBV7-3	TRBJ2-2	TGTGCCAGCAGCTTAATATCGGGACACAACACCGGGGAGCTGTTTTTT	CASSLISGHNTGELFF
-	-	TRBV28	TRBJ1-2	TGTGCCAGCAACAAAGAGAACTATGGCTACACCTTC	CASNKENYGYTF
-	-	TRBV21-1	TRBJ2-4	TGTGCCAGCAGGAAGGGGGACTACTTTGAGAACATTCAGTACTTC	CASRKGDYFENIQYF
-	-	TRBV28	TRBJ1-2	TGTGCCAGCACTCCCCCTCAGGGTTCCTATGGCTACACCTTC	CASTPPQGSYGYTF
once	TRBD1	TRBV15	TRBJ2-2	TGTGCCACCAGCAGAGATTTAGGGACAGGTGACGTGGAGCTGTTTTTT	CATSRDLGTGDVELFF
-	-	TRBV7-2	TRBJ2-7	TGTGCCAGCAGCTGGGGGGTTGGCCTCCTCTCCTACGAGCAGTACTTC	CASSWGVGLLSYEQYF
-	-	TRBV5-1	TRBJ2-1	TGCGCCAGCAGCAGCAGTACAGGAGTTGAGCAGTTCTTC	CASSSSTGVEQFF
-	-	TRBV20-1	TRBJ2-7	TGCAGTGCCCCTACAGAGAAGAAGCAGTACTTC	CSAPTEKKQYF
-	TRBD1	TRBV2	TRBJ2-7	TGTGCCAGCAGGAAAGGGACAGCAAACTACGAGCAGTACTTC	CASRKGTANYEQYF
-	-	TRBV30	TRBJ1-5	TGTGCCTGGAGTGTACAGGGTGGCGGGCAGCCCCAGCATTTT	CAWSVQGGGQPQHF
-	-	TRBV6-6	TRBJ1-1	TGTGCCAGCAGTTACCCCGGGGGAGGGATGGAAGCTTTCTTT	CASSYPGGGMEAFF
-	-	TRBV5-6	TRBJ1-3	TGTGCCAGCAGCTTGAAGTGGGGAGGAAACACCATATATTTT	CASSLKWGGNTIYF
-	TRBD1	TRBV27	TRBJ1-2	TGTGCCAGCAGTTTATCGATGGGGACAGGGGGGTCTTATGGCTACACCTTC	CASSLSMGTGGSYGYTF
-	-	TRBV6-5	TRBJ2-7	TGTGCCAGCAGTTATGGAACAGGTCAAGTTAACGAGCAGTACTTC	CASSYGTGQVNEQYF
-	-	TRBV20-1	TRBJ2-5	TGCAGTGCTAGTAGAGAGAAGACCCAGTACTTC	CSASREKTQYF
-	TRBD2	TRBV28	TRBJ2-1	TGTGCCAGCAGTTTAGCGACTAGCGCGCAGTTCTTC	CASSLATSAQFF
-	TRBD2	TRBV5-4	TRBJ2-7	TGTGCCAGCAGCTTAGGACTAGCGGGAGGGCCTGCCGAGCAGTACTTC	CASSLGLAGGPAEQYF
-	TRBD2	TRBV28	TRBJ2-2	TGTGCCAGCAGTTTATCGGCCGGGAGGGCCGGGGAGCTGTTTTTT	CASSLSAGRAGELFF
-	-	TRBV4-1	TRBJ1-2	TGCGCCAGCAGCCAAACACAGGGCCGCTACACCTTC	CASSQTQGRYTF
-	-	TRBV14	TRBJ2-7	TGTGCCAGCAGCCCCCACCCAGTGGGGATCCCCCACGAGCAGTACTTC	CASSPHPVGIPHEQYF
-	-	TRBV7-8	TRBJ2-5	TGTGCCGGCCAGAAAGAGACCCAGTACTTC	CAGQKETQYF
-	-	TRBV19	TRBJ2-1	TGTGCCAGTAGTATCCAGGGGGGAGCGGGGTACAATGAGCAGTTCTTC	CASSIQGGAGYNEQFF
-	-	TRBV10-3	TRBJ2-7	TGTGCCATCAGTGAGAGGGATAGAGCTTTGGTCTACGAGCAGTACTTC	CAISERDRALVYEQYF
-	-	TRBV18	TRBJ2-4	TGTGCCAGCTCACCACAGGGGGTAGCCAAAAACATTCAGTACTTC	CASSPQGVAKNIQYF
-	-	TRBV5-1	TRBJ1-3	TGCGCCAGCAGCTTGGGGCAGCCTGGAAACACCATATATTTT	CASSLGQPGNTIYF
-	TRBD2	TRBV5-4	TRBJ2-4	TGTGCCAGCAGCTTAGCGGGAATGGGCAAAAACATTCAGTACTTC	CASSLAGMGKNIQYF
-	-	TRBV11-2	TRBJ1-1	TGTGCCAGCAGTGTTAGGCGGAACACTGAAGCTTTCTTT	CASSVRRNTEAFF
-	TRBD2	TRBV6-6	TRBJ2-1	TGTGCCAGCAGTTACTCGACTAGCGGGAGTTCTGAGCAGTTCTTC	CASSYSTSGSSEQFF